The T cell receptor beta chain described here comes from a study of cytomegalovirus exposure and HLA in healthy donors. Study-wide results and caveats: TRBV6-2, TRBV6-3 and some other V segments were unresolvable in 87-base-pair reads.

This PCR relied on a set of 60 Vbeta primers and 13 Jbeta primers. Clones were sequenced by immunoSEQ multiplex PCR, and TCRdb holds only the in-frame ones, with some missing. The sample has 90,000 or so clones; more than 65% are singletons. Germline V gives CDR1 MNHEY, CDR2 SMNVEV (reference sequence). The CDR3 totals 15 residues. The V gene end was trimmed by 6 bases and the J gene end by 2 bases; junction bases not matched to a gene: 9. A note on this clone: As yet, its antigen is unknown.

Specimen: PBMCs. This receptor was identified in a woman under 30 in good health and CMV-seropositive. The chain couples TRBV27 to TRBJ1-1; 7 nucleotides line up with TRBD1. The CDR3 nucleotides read TGTGCCAGCAGCTTCGACAGGGCCTTTAACACTGAAGCTTTCTTT. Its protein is CASSFDRAFNTEAFF.